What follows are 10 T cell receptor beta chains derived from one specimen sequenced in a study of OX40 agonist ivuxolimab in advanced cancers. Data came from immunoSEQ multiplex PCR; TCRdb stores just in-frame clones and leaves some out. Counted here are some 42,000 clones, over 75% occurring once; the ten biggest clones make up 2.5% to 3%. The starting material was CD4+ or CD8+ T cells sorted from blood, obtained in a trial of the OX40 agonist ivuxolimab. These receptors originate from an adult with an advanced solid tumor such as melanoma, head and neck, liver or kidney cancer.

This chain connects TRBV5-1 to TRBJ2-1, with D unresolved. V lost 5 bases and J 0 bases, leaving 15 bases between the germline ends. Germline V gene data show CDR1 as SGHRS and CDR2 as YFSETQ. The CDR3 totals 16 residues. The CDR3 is CASSFSGSGSYNEQFF. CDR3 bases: TGCGCCAGCAGTTTTTCAGGATCTGGCTCCTACAATGAGCAGTTCTTC. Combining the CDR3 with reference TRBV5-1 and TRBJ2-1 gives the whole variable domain KAGVTQTPRYLIKTRGQQVTLSCSPISGHRSVSWYQQTPGQGLQFLFEYFSETQRNKGNFPGRFSGRQFSNSRSEMNVSTLELGDSALYLCASSFSGSGSYNEQFFGPGTRLTVL.

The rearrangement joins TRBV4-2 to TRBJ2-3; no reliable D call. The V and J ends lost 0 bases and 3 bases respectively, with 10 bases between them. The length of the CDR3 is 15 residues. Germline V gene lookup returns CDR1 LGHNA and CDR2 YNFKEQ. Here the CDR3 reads CASSQDALQTDTQYF. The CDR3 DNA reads TGTGCCAGCAGCCAAGATGCCCTCCAAACAGATACGCAGTATTTT.

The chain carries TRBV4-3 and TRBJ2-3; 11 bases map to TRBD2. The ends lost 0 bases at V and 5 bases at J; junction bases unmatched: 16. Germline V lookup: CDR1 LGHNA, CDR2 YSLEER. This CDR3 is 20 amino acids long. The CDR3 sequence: CASSQDQLAGVPLGRDTQYF. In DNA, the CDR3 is TGCGCCAGCAGCCAAGATCAACTAGCGGGAGTCCCTTTAGGTAGAGATACGCAGTATTTT.

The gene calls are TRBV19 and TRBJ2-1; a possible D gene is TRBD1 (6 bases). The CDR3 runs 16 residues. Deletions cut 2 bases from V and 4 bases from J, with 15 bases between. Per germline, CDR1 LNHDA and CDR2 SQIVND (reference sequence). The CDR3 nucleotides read TGTGCCAGTAGTATACATGGGACACTGGATTACAATGAGCAGTTCTTC. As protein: CASSIHGTLDYNEQFF.

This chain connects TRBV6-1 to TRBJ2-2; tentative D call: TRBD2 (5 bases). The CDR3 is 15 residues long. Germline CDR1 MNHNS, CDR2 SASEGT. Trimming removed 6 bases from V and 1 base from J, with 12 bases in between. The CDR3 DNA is TGTGCCAGCAGCTCGACTATCATGAACACCGGGGAGCTGTTTTTT. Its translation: CASSSTIMNTGELFF.

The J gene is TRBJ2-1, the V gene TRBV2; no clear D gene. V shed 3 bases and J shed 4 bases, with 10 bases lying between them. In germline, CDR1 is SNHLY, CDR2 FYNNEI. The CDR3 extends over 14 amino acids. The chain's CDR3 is CASSEGQPYNEQFF. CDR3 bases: TGTGCCAGCAGTGAGGGCCAACCGTACAATGAGCAGTTCTTC.

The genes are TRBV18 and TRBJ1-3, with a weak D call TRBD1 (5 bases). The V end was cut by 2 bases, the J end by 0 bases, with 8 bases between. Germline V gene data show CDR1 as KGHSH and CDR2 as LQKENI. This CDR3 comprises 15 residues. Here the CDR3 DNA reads TGTGCCAGCTCACCAAGACAGAGCTCTGGAAACACCATATATTTT. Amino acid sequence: CASSPRQSSGNTIYF.

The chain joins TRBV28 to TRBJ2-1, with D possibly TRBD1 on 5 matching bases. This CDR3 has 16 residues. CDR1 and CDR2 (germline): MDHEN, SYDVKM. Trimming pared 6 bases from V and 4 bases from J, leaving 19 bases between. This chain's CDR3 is CASSPNWGVGYNEQFF. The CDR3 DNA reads TGTGCCAGCAGCCCGAACTGGGGCGTGGGGTACAATGAGCAGTTCTTC. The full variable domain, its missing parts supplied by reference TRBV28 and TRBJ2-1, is DVKVTQSSRYLVKRTGEKVFLECVQDMDHENMFWYRQDPGLGLRLIYFSYDVKMKEKGDIPEGYSVSREKKERFSLILESASTNQTSMYLCASSPNWGVGYNEQFFGPGTRLTVL.

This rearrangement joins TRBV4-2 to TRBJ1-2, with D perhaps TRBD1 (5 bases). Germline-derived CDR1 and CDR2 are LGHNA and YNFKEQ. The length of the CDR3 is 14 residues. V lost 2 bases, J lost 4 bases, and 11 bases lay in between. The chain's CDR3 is CASSQRDGGYGYTF. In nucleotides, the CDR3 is TGTGCCAGCAGCCAACGGGACGGGGGCTATGGCTACACCTTC.

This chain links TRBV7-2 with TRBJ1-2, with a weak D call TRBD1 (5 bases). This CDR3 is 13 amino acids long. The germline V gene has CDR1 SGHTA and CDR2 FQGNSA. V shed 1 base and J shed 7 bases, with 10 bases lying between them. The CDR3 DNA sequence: TGTGCCAGCAGCTTAGTGCAGGGCCGTGGCTACACCTTC. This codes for CASSLVQGRGYTF. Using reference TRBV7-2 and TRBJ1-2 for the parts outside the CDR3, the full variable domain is GAGVSQSPSNKVTEKGKDVELRCDPISGHTALYWYRQSLGQGLEFLIYFQGNSAPDKSGLPSDRFSAERTGGSVSTLTIQRTQQEDSAVYLCASSLVQGRGYTFGSGTRLTVV.